Listed below are T cell receptor beta chains from one sample, sequenced in a study of cytomegalovirus exposure and HLA in healthy donors. Assay used: immunoSEQ multiplex PCR; TCRdb lists only in-frame clones, some missing. This sample has 200,000 to 300,000 clones, with roughly 78% found just once. Specimen: PBMCs. These receptors all come from a boy between 5 and 17 years old in good health and CMV-seronegative. The CDR3 runs from the conserved cysteine through the conserved F or W. D genes are given only for firm matches. Size values are once, few and many counts, or a class for expanded clones, and some rows have none.

v_call	d_call	clone_size	j_call	cdr3_nt	cdr3_aa
TRBV18	TRBD1	-	TRBJ1-2	TGTGCCAGCTCACCTGAGGGGACAGGGGGATACGGCTATGGCTACACCTTC	CASSPEGTGGYGYGYTF
TRBV6-1	-	-	TRBJ2-3	TGTGCCAGCCGGCGGGAAGTGGATACGCAGTATTTT	CASRREVDTQYF
TRBV21-1	-	-	TRBJ1-1	TGTGCCAGCAGCCCAAGAAGGACAGCCACTGAAGCTTTCTTT	CASSPRRTATEAFF
TRBV27	TRBD1	-	TRBJ1-2	TGTGCCAGCAGTTTGCAGGGGGCTCGTAAAGGCTACACCTTC	CASSLQGARKGYTF
TRBV10-3	-	-	TRBJ2-1	TGTGCCGTGGGTGTGGGAGAAAACAATGAGCAGTTCTTC	CAVGVGENNEQFF
TRBV5-1	TRBD1	-	TRBJ2-7	TGCGCCAGCAGCTCGGGACAGTCTACCTACGAGCAGTACTTC	CASSSGQSTYEQYF
TRBV30	-	-	TRBJ1-2	TGTGCCTGGACTACAGGGTCGATAGCGTATGGCTACACCTTC	CAWTTGSIAYGYTF
TRBV7-9	TRBD1	-	TRBJ2-1	TGTGCCAGCAGCCCTCAGACAGGGGGTAGGGAGCAGTTCTTC	CASSPQTGGREQFF
TRBV11-2	-	-	TRBJ2-4	TGTGCCAGCACCGAGGGAGTAGCCAAAAACATTCAGTACTTC	CASTEGVAKNIQYF
TRBV5-1	-	-	TRBJ2-7	TGCGCCAGCAGCTTGGAATCGGGCGGGCCGTACGAGCAGTACTTC	CASSLESGGPYEQYF
TRBV10-3	TRBD2	-	TRBJ2-7	TGTGCCATCAGTGACATAGCGGGAGCTCCCTACGAGCAGTACTTC	CAISDIAGAPYEQYF
TRBV7-9	TRBD2	-	TRBJ2-7	TGTGCCAGCAGCCGAGGAACTAGCGGGAGGTCTAACGAGCAGTACTTC	CASSRGTSGRSNEQYF
TRBV7-3	-	once	TRBJ1-1	TGTGCCAGCGCCGGGGGTACAAACACTGAAGCTTTCTTT	CASAGGTNTEAFF
TRBV4-2	TRBD1	-	TRBJ1-1	TGTGCCAGCAGCCCAGAGACAGGGGCGTGGGGCACTGAAGCTTTCTTT	CASSPETGAWGTEAFF
TRBV10-1	-	-	TRBJ1-3	TGCGCCAGCACCCCCTACAAACGAGATCAGTTAGGGGGTATAGGAAACACCATATATTTT	CASTPYKRDQLGGIGNTIYF
TRBV5-1	-	-	TRBJ1-1	TGCGCCAGCAGCTTCCGGGGGAACACTGAAGCTTTCTTT	CASSFRGNTEAFF
TRBV29-1	TRBD1	-	TRBJ1-5	TGCAGCGTCGGGACAGGGGACGATCAGCCCCAGCATTTT	CSVGTGDDQPQHF
TRBV6-5	TRBD1	few	TRBJ1-6	TGTGCCAGCACCCTAACAGGGGGCGGTTCACCCCTCCACTTT	CASTLTGGGSPLHF
TRBV5-1	TRBD1	-	TRBJ1-1	TGCGCCAGCAGCTCGGACAGGCCGGATACTGAAGCTTTCTTT	CASSSDRPDTEAFF
TRBV27	TRBD1	-	TRBJ1-2	TGTGCCAGCAGTTCCGGGACAGATGGCTACACCTTC	CASSSGTDGYTF
TRBV4-1	-	few	TRBJ1-1	TGCGCCAGCAGCCAGGGGGACTCCAGGAACACTGAAGCTTTCTTT	CASSQGDSRNTEAFF
TRBV5-1	-	-	TRBJ2-2	TGCGCCAGCAGCTTTGACTCTTCGCGTCGGGAGCTGTTTTTT	CASSFDSSRRELFF
TRBV27	-	-	TRBJ2-7	TGTGCCAGCGGGAGGGGAGGGGGTTCCTACGAGCAGTACTTC	CASGRGGGSYEQYF
TRBV6-6	-	-	TRBJ2-4	TGTGCCAGCAGCCCCTCGTCGGGGGCCAAAAACATTCAGTACTTC	CASSPSSGAKNIQYF
TRBV7-9	-	once	TRBJ1-2	TGTGCCAGCAGCCCTTTGACTAGCGGGTTTGATCGGTATGGCTACACCTTC	CASSPLTSGFDRYGYTF
TRBV19	-	-	TRBJ1-2	TGTGCCAGTAGTATAGATCCGCTGGACAGCTATGGCTACACCTTC	CASSIDPLDSYGYTF
TRBV10-3	-	-	TRBJ1-1	TGTGCCATCAGTGAGTCACGGACAGCGAACACTGAAGCTTTCTTT	CAISESRTANTEAFF
TRBV12-5	-	few	TRBJ1-3	TGTGCTAGTGGTTATGGTAGGGGTCACGGAAACACCATATATTTT	CASGYGRGHGNTIYF
TRBV9	TRBD2	few	TRBJ2-5	TGTGCCAGCAGCGTAGGTAGCGGGGGGGCCCGGGGCCAAGAGACCCAGTACTTC	CASSVGSGGARGQETQYF
TRBV5-1	TRBD2	-	TRBJ2-2	TGCGCCACCACCGCATGGGGGGGCACCGGGGAGCTGTTTTTT	CATTAWGGTGELFF
TRBV6-1	-	-	TRBJ2-1	TGTGCCAGCAGCCGGGACTACAATGAGCAGTTCTTC	CASSRDYNEQFF
TRBV4-1	TRBD1	few	TRBJ2-2	TGCGCCAGCAGCCCCCGGACAGGGGGCACCGGGGAGCTGTTTTTT	CASSPRTGGTGELFF
TRBV11-3	-	-	TRBJ1-1	TGTGCCAGCAGCCAGCTTGGGAGGGGCGGCACTGAAGCTTTCTTT	CASSQLGRGGTEAFF
TRBV25-1	-	few	TRBJ2-5	TGTGCCAGCAGTGTAGGAGGGGACAGCCGGTACGGGGAGACCCAGTACTTC	CASSVGGDSRYGETQYF
TRBV5-1	-	-	TRBJ2-3	TGCGCCAGCAGCTTCGGATCGGGTATCACAGATACGCAGTATTTT	CASSFGSGITDTQYF
TRBV29-1	-	few	TRBJ2-7	TGCAGCGTGATGCCGGACAGTTCCTACGAGCAGTACTTC	CSVMPDSSYEQYF
TRBV19	TRBD2	-	TRBJ2-3	TGTGCCACCAAAAATAGCGGGGGGGCCGTAGATACGCAGTATTTT	CATKNSGGAVDTQYF
TRBV7-2	-	-	TRBJ2-1	TGTGCCAGCAGCTTAGCTCTCGGGGGCTACAATGAGCAGTTCTTC	CASSLALGGYNEQFF
TRBV27	-	-	TRBJ2-5	TGTGCCAGCAGTTTAGTGGGGGCCTTTCAAGAGACCCAGTACTTC	CASSLVGAFQETQYF
TRBV6-4	TRBD2	-	TRBJ2-4	TGTGCCAGCAGTGAAGATCGGGGGGGATCCAAAAACATTCAGTACTTC	CASSEDRGGSKNIQYF
TRBV7-6	TRBD1	few	TRBJ1-2	TGTGCCAGCAGCTTAGGGGGGACAGGGACGGACTATGGCTACACCTTC	CASSLGGTGTDYGYTF
TRBV11-2	TRBD1	few	TRBJ1-2	TGTGCCAGCAGCCCGGGACAGGGATATGGCTACACCTTC	CASSPGQGYGYTF
TRBV6-5	-	few	TRBJ2-1	TGTGCCAGCAGTGCAGCACAGGCGAATGAGCAGTTCTTC	CASSAAQANEQFF
TRBV5-6	TRBD1	few	TRBJ1-2	TGTGCCAGCAGCAGGGACAGGGCTACCTATGGCTACACCTTC	CASSRDRATYGYTF
TRBV19	TRBD1	-	TRBJ1-1	TGTGCCAGTAGACCGGGACAGGGAGAAGGGAACACTGAAGCTTTCTTT	CASRPGQGEGNTEAFF
TRBV19	TRBD1	-	TRBJ2-2	TGTGCCAGTAGTATGAGTGGGGGACAGGGGGTTGCCGGGGAGCTGTTTTTT	CASSMSGGQGVAGELFF
TRBV7-9	TRBD1	-	TRBJ1-3	TGTGCCAGCAGCGCACAACAGGGGGCTGGAAACACCATATATTTT	CASSAQQGAGNTIYF
TRBV10-1	-	-	TRBJ2-7	TGCGCCAGCAGTGAGGTGGCAGCGACGGCCTACGAGCAGTACTTC	CASSEVAATAYEQYF
TRBV19	-	-	TRBJ1-1	TGTGCCAGTAGTTTACAGTCTACGAACACTGAAGCTTTCTTT	CASSLQSTNTEAFF
TRBV11-2	-	few	TRBJ1-1	TGTGCCAGCAGCTTAGATCGGCAGGGTCTAACTGAAGCTTTCTTT	CASSLDRQGLTEAFF
TRBV6-4	-	-	TRBJ2-1	TGTGCCAGCAGTTCTAGGACTGATTCCTACAATGAGCAGTTCTTC	CASSSRTDSYNEQFF
TRBV2	-	once	TRBJ2-7	TGTGCCAGCAGCAACAGGCTCTACGAGCAGTACTTC	CASSNRLYEQYF
TRBV21-1	-	-	TRBJ2-5	TGTGCCAGCAGCAAAGGCGAAGTCGAGGAGACCCAGTACTTC	CASSKGEVEETQYF
TRBV19	-	-	TRBJ2-1	TGTGCCAGTAGTATAGATGCGGCGGGTCCAGGCTCCTACAATGAGCAGTTCTTC	CASSIDAAGPGSYNEQFF
TRBV13	TRBD2	-	TRBJ2-7	TGTGCCAGCAGCTCCGGACTAGCCCTCGAGCAGTACTTC	CASSSGLALEQYF
TRBV2	TRBD1	-	TRBJ1-5	TGTGCCAGCAGTGAACTGACAGGGGACCAGCCCCAGCATTTT	CASSELTGDQPQHF
TRBV11-2	TRBD1	-	TRBJ1-3	TGTGCCAGCAGCTTAGGCAGGGGGAACACCATATATTTT	CASSLGRGNTIYF
TRBV30	-	few	TRBJ2-7	TGTGCCTGGAGTGGCAGGGCCGGTTACGAGCAGTACTTC	CAWSGRAGYEQYF
TRBV19	TRBD1	-	TRBJ1-2	TGTGCCAGTAGTATTCCAATACGGACAGGGAGGTTCTATGGCTACACCTTC	CASSIPIRTGRFYGYTF